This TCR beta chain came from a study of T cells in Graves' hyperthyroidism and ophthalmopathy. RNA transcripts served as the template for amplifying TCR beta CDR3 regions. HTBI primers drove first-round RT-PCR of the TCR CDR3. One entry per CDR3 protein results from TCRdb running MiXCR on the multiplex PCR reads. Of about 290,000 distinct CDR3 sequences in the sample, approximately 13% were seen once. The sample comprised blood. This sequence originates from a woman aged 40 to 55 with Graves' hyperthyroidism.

The CDR3, as DNA: TGTGCTAGTGGTTTGGGGACAAGTTACGAGCAGTACTTC. Translation gives CASGLGTSYEQYF. This chain uses TRBV12-5 with TRBJ2-7; a possible D gene is TRBD1 (5 bases). V dropped 1 base and J dropped 4 bases, with 8 bases sitting between them. The length of the CDR3 is 13 residues. Germline loops: CDR1 LGHNT, CDR2 FRNRAP.